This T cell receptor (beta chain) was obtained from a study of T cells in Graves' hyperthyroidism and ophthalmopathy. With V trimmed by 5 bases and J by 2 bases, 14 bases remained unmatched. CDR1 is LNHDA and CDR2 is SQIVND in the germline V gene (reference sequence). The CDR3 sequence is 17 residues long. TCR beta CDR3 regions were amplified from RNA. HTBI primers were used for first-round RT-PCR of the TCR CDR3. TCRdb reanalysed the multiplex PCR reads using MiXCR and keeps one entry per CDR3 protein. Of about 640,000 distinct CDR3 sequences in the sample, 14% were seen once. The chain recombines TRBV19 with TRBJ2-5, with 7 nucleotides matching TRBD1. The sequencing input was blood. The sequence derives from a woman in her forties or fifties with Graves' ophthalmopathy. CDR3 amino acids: CASSARQGPLPQETQYF. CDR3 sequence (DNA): TGTGCCAGTAGTGCGCGACAGGGCCCCCTCCCACAAGAGACCCAGTACTTC.